These 21 T cell receptor beta chains came from one sample sequenced in a study of T-cell reconstitution after alpha-beta-depleted transplantation in children (dated by TCRdb to about 2016). Libraries were built with PCR. The sequencing machine was an Illumina HiSeq 2500. TCR library preparation used molecular barcoding, with unique molecular identifiers applied to normalize quantification of the TCRbeta repertoire. TCRdb ran its own pipeline on the public reads, namely fastp trimming at Q25 and MiXCR clone calling, and kept in-frame beta chains. Entries that share a CDR3 protein sequence are merged under the most common genes and DNA. In all, the sample holds around 200,000 distinct CDR3 sequences, and around a sixth of those were seen once. Of the sample, roughly two fifths falls within the top ten clones. What this sample's treatment or condition label stands for: allogeneic hematopoietic cell transplantation with graft depleted of TCRalphabeta T cells and CD19 B cells.

The sequences come from PBMCs, mostly from graft donor cells, collected 360 days after TCRalphabeta/CD19-depleted stem cell transplant. The receptors here all came from a male patient between 2 and 10 years old who had a stem cell transplant for acute lymphoblastic leukemia, so the T cells may come from the graft donor.

V is TRBV24-1 and J is TRBJ2-5; 9 bases match TRBD1. This CDR3 region has 16 residues. V dropped 3 bases and J dropped 1; count of bases not matched to a gene: 5. Per germline, CDR1 KGHDR and CDR2 SFDVKD. In nucleotides, the CDR3 is TGTGCCACCAGTGATGGACAGGGGATAGGCCAAGAGACCCAGTACTTC. Translated, it gives CATSDGQGIGQETQYF.

This clonotype was detected a few times. This chain uses TRBV6-1 with TRBJ2-2, with 7 bases matching TRBD1. Trimming took 6 bases from V and 2 from J; bases not matched to a gene: 6. The germline gives CDR1 MNHNS, CDR2 SASEGT. The CDR3 totals 15 residues. The CDR3 loop is CASRDRSRNTGELFF. Written as DNA, the CDR3 is TGTGCCAGCAGGGACAGGTCCAGAAACACCGGGGAGCTGTTTTTT.

This clonotype has just one count. The chain couples TRBV20-1 to TRBJ2-1, with TRBD2 identical over 9 bases. The CDR3 consists of 16 residues. V was clipped by 2 bases and J by 2 bases; unmatched bases: 7. Germline-derived CDR1 and CDR2 are DFQATT and SNEGSKA (reference sequence). CDR3 region: CSARMLAGTTYNEQFF. CDR3 coding DNA: TGCAGTGCTAGAATGCTAGCGGGGACTACCTACAATGAGCAGTTCTTC.

Points on this clonotype: An end of the junction differs from the germline gene, which may be a read error. The V call is TRBV6-1, the J call TRBJ2-5; D possibly matches TRBD1 or TRBD2 (5 bases each). The CDR3 spans 16 residues. Germline assignment: CDR1 MNHNS and CDR2 SASEGT. CDR3 protein: CASSGPGTGGRETQCF. DNA of the CDR3: TGTGCCAGCAGTGGGCCCGGGACGGGTGGGAGAGAGACCCAGTGCTTC.

This clonotype was recorded a few times. The J gene is TRBJ2-2, the V gene TRBV12-3 or TRBV12-4; 7 positions agree with TRBD2. V shed 5 bases, J shed 1 base, and the junction held 1 base outside the gene matches. This CDR3 has 14 amino acids. In nucleotides, the CDR3 is TGTGCCAGCAGTCGGGGGGAGAACACCGGGGAGCTGTTTTTT. Protein: CASSRGENTGELFF.

This clonotype occurred a few times. The chain carries TRBV10-3 and TRBJ1-3, with a weak D call TRBD1 (5 bases). V lost 2 bases and J lost 4, with 9 bases in between. The CDR3 covers 14 residues. CDR1 and CDR2 from the germline V gene are ENHRY and SYGVKD. The chain's CDR3 is CAISEGTGGNTIYF. Here the CDR3 DNA reads TGTGCCATCAGTGAGGGTACAGGCGGAAACACCATATATTTT.

This clonotype has just a few counts. V usage is TRBV10-3 and J usage is TRBJ2-5; 13 bases align to TRBD2. Trimming cost V 8 bases and J 0 bases; bases outside gene matches: 6. CDR3 length equals 16 residues. From germline, CDR1 is ENHRY and CDR2 SYGVKD. CDR3 in amino acids: CAISLGLAGNQETQYF. The CDR3 nucleotides read TGTGCCATCTCGCTGGGACTAGCGGGGAACCAAGAGACCCAGTACTTC.

This clonotype was counted between two and nine times. The chain joins TRBV5-1 to TRBJ1-2; possibly TRBD1 for D (5 bases). V lost 1 base and J 9 bases, leaving 7 bases between the germline ends. Germline CDR1 reads SGHRS; CDR2 reads YFSETQ. The CDR3 spans 11 residues. The CDR3 DNA follows: TGCGCCAGCAGCTTGTCAGGGAGCTACACCTTC. Translation gives CASSLSGSYTF.

The CDR3 DNA reads as TGTGCCAGCAGCTCTGGGGGGGCTCGGGAGACCCAGTACTTC. This gives the protein CASSSGGARETQYF. This chain connects TRBV6-2 or TRBV6-3 to TRBJ2-5, with D possibly being TRBD2 (7 bases). Germline CDR1 MNHEY, CDR2 SVGEGT. The CDR3 is 14 amino acids. Trimming removed 6 bases from V and 5 bases from J, with 16 bases in between.

The sample holds a few counts of this clonotype. The chain uses TRBV28 and TRBJ1-1; 8 positions match TRBD1. CDR1 and CDR2 (germline): MDHEN, SYDVKM. V lost 5 bases, J lost 1 base, and 6 bases stayed unmatched. The CDR3 is 15 amino acids. The CDR3 DNA follows: TGTGCCAGCAGTGACCCCGGGACAGGGAACACTGAAGCTTTCTTT. Amino acid sequence: CASSDPGTGNTEAFF.

This clonotype has only a few counts. The chain carries TRBV7-8 and TRBJ1-3; 8 bases map to TRBD1. The CDR3 runs to 15 residues. V lost 5 bases to trimming and J lost 4 bases; unmatched junction nucleotides: 7. The germline V gene has CDR1 SGHVS and CDR2 FQNEAQ. CDR3 loop: CASSPSTGAGNTIYF. CDR3 bases: TGTGCCAGCAGCCCATCGACAGGGGCCGGAAACACCATATATTTT.

This chain links TRBV4-3 with TRBJ2-6, with 8 bases that match TRBD1. Germline V gene data show CDR1 as LGHNA and CDR2 as YSLEER. J lost 2 bases, V lost 5 bases, and 8 bases had no gene match. CDR3 length: 17 residues. The CDR3 spells CASSWGQGAAGANVLTF. CDR3 nucleotide sequence: TGCGCCAGCAGCTGGGGCCAGGGGGCTGCTGGGGCCAACGTCCTGACTTTC.

The rearrangement joins TRBV5-1 to TRBJ2-1, with a possible D match to TRBD1 (6 bases). The CDR3 has 15 residues. CDR1 and CDR2 (germline): SGHRS, YFSETQ. The V and J ends lost 2 bases and 7 bases respectively, with 16 bases between them. The CDR3 DNA is TGCGCCAGCAGCTTAACCCGGACAGCTTTAAATGAGCAGTTCTTC. It codes for CASSLTRTALNEQFF.

The V and J genes are TRBV7-2 and TRBJ2-7; D ambiguous. V lost 1 base and J lost 2, with 9 bases in between. This CDR3 is built from 14 residues. CDR1 is SGHTA and CDR2 is FQGNSA in the germline V gene. The CDR3 bases are TGTGCCAGCAGCTTAGAACCTGCCACCTACGAGCAGTACTTC. This codes for CASSLEPATYEQYF.

The chain carries TRBV15 and TRBJ2-3; D perhaps matches TRBD2 (6 bases). The CDR3 runs 17 residues. Trimming cost V 1 base and J 1 base, with 15 bases left between them. Germline V gives CDR1 LNHNV, CDR2 YYDKDF (reference sequence). CDR3 protein: CATSRVRGAGGTDTQYF. The CDR3 DNA sequence: TGTGCCACCAGCAGAGTTCGGGGAGCGGGTGGCACAGATACGCAGTATTTT.

The sample holds a few counts of this clonotype. This chain connects TRBV7-2 to TRBJ2-5, with D perhaps TRBD1 or TRBD2 (5 bases each). The CDR3 is made up of 13 amino acids. V shed 6 bases and J shed 3 bases, with 11 bases lying between them. Looked up from germline, CDR1 is SGHTA and CDR2 is FQGNSA. CDR3 in amino acids: CASSRWGKETQYF. The CDR3 region has the DNA TGTGCCAGCAGTCGTTGGGGGAAAGAGACCCAGTACTTC.

The CDR3 reads CASSSPRDFDGAFF. The CDR3 DNA is TGCGCCAGCAGCTCGCCCCGGGACTTCGACGGCGCTTTCTTT. J is TRBJ1-1 and V is TRBV5-1; D may be TRBD1 (5 bases). Trimming removed 3 bases from V and 11 bases from J, with 20 bases in between. This CDR3 is 14 amino acids long. The V gene's germline CDR1 is SGHRS and CDR2 YFSETQ.

The CDR3 sequence: CASQNDPGETQYF. For the CDR3, the DNA is TGTGCCAGCCAGAATGACCCGGGCGAGACCCAGTACTTC. V gene TRBV7-9 combines with J gene TRBJ2-5; D remains unclear. Germline V gene data show CDR1 as SEHNR and CDR2 as FQNEAQ (reference sequence). The V end was cut by 8 bases, the J end by 5 bases, with 15 bases between. The CDR3 totals 13 residues.

This clonotype was seen many times. This sequence joins TRBV12-3 or TRBV12-4 and TRBJ1-1; D is uncertain. Trimming stripped 6 bases from V and 1 base from J, with 9 bases between. This CDR3 spans 13 amino acids. This CDR3 is CASSPQWNTEAFF. CDR3 nucleotide sequence: TGTGCCAGCAGCCCACAATGGAACACTGAAGCTTTCTTT.

The J gene is TRBJ2-7, the V gene TRBV10-3, with 7 bases identical to TRBD1. V gave up 5 bases and J gave up 8 bases; unmatched junction bases: 6. The CDR3 runs 12 residues. Looked up from germline, CDR1 is ENHRY and CDR2 is SYGVKD. The CDR3 DNA reads TGTGCCATCAGTTCCGGGACAGTGAAGCAGTACTTC. Translated, it gives CAISSGTVKQYF.

The chain uses TRBV19 and TRBJ2-1, with D unclear. V was clipped by 6 bases and J by 1 base, with 13 bases between them. The germline V gene encodes CDR1 LNHDA and CDR2 SQIVND (reference sequence). The CDR3 length is 15 residues. The CDR3 protein is CASRERDSSYNEQFF. The DNA for the CDR3 is TGTGCCAGTAGGGAGAGAGACTCATCCTACAATGAGCAGTTCTTC.